This passage covers 15 T cell receptor beta chains from one sample sequenced in a study of T-cell reconstitution after alpha-beta-depleted transplantation in children. Unique molecular identifiers were incorporated into the prepared TCRbeta library. TCRdb recomputed calls from the PCR reads with MiXCR, one row per CDR3 protein. Among approximately 800,000 distinct CDR3 sequences listed, 16% were seen once. The specimen was PBMCs, mostly from graft donor cells, collected 360 days after TCRalphabeta/CD19-depleted stem cell transplant. The receptors were sampled from a male patient younger than 18 who had a stem cell transplant for acute lymphoblastic leukemia, so the T cells may come from the graft donor.

The chain joins TRBV11-1 to TRBJ2-4, with TRBD2 matching 13 bases. The germline V gene encodes CDR1 SGHAT and CDR2 FQDESV (reference sequence). V lost 5 bases to trimming and J lost 3 bases; unmatched junction nucleotides: 10. This CDR3 is 18 amino acids long. CDR3 nucleotide sequence: TGTGCCAGCAGCCCGCCCGGGACTAGCGGGATTGACAAAAACATTCAGTACTTC. It is translated as CASSPPGTSGIDKNIQYF.

This clonotype appeared many times. Its ends do not fully match the called genes, so a read error is possible. The chain combines TRBV29-1 with TRBJ2-1; D remains unclear. The CDR3 sequence is 13 residues long. Germline V gives CDR1 SQVTM, CDR2 ANQGSEA. The CDR3 nucleotides read TGCAGCGCTGAAGTTTTAACCTGGAATGAGCAGTTCTTC. Translating gives CSAEVLTWNEQFF.

CDR3 region: CATSRQGTAQDPYEQYF. CDR3 nucleotides: TGTGCCACCAGCAGACAAGGGACGGCCCAGGACCCCTACGAGCAGTACTTC. The chain is built from TRBV15 and TRBJ2-7; the D call may be TRBD1 or TRBD2 (5 bases each). Trimming took 2 bases from V and 2 from J, leaving 19 bases between them. Per germline, CDR1 LNHNV and CDR2 YYDKDF (reference sequence). This CDR3 has 17 residues. Using reference TRBV15 and TRBJ2-7 for the parts outside the CDR3, the full variable domain is DAMVIQNPRYQVTQFGKPVTLSCSQTLNHNVMYWYQQKSSQAPKLLFHYYDKDFNNEADTPDNFQSRRPNTSFCFLDIRSPGLGDTAMYLCATSRQGTAQDPYEQYFGPGTRLTVT.

V gene TRBV12-3 or TRBV12-4 combines with J gene TRBJ2-1, with 7 bases matching TRBD1. V was clipped by 2 bases and J by 4 bases; unmatched bases: 5. This CDR3 contains 15 residues. The CDR3 region is CASSLKGGGYNEQFF. CDR3 coding DNA: TGTGCCAGCAGTTTAAAAGGGGGCGGGTACAATGAGCAGTTCTTC.

The chain carries TRBV4-2 and TRBJ2-7, with a weak D call TRBD2 (6 bases). The CDR3 is 17 residues long. V was trimmed by 1 base and J by 0 bases, leaving 16 bases between them. The germline V gene has CDR1 LGHNA and CDR2 YNFKEQ. The CDR3 here is CASSQGSGRESSYEQYF. CDR3 nucleotides: TGTGCCAGCAGCCAAGGGTCGGGTCGGGAGAGCTCCTACGAGCAGTACTTC.

This clonotype was seen a few times. This sequence joins TRBV7-2 and TRBJ2-7; D unclear. Germline lookup yields CDR1 SGHTA and CDR2 FQGNSA. V shed 1 base and J shed 3 bases, with 10 bases lying between them. This CDR3 is 14 amino acids long. CDR3 in amino acids: CASSLGASIYEQYF. The CDR3 DNA sequence: TGTGCCAGCAGCTTAGGAGCGTCTATCTACGAGCAGTACTTC.

The chain links TRBV24-1 to TRBJ2-5, with D possibly TRBD1 on 5 matching bases. With 4 bases removed from V and 6 bases from J, the gap between germline ends came to 11 bases. Per germline, CDR1 KGHDR and CDR2 SFDVKD. The CDR3 spans 13 residues. CDR3 sequence: CATSDPTEQTQYF. CDR3 coding DNA: TGTGCCACCAGTGACCCGACAGAACAGACCCAGTACTTC.

This clonotype showed up just a few times. The rearrangement joins TRBV20-1 to TRBJ2-1, with 15 bases identical to TRBD2. The germline gives CDR1 DFQATT, CDR2 SNEGSKA (reference sequence). J gave up 14 bases and V 4 bases, and 9 bases lay outside the gene matches. CDR3 length: 14 residues. CDR3 loop: CSAKRTSGRAKEFF. Written as DNA, the CDR3 is TGCAGTGCTAAGAGGACTAGCGGGAGGGCCAAGGAGTTCTTC.

In DNA form, the CDR3 reads TGTGCCACCAGTGTAAAGGCGGCGACAGGGCCACAACCGGTTCACTACGAGCAGTACTTC. Amino acid sequence: CATSVKAATGPQPVHYEQYF. The chain joins TRBV24-1 to TRBJ2-7; 7 bases are shared with TRBD1. V shed 5 bases and J 3 bases; nucleotides not matched to a gene: 24. CDR1 is KGHDR and CDR2 is SFDVKD in the germline V gene. The CDR3 runs 20 residues.

The chain has TRBV5-1 and TRBJ2-7, with no clear D. Germline lookup yields CDR1 SGHRS and CDR2 YFSETQ. Trimming removed 1 base at V and 2 bases at J, with 10 bases between. CDR3 length: 14 amino acids. CDR3 amino acids: CASSLSVTTYEQYF. CDR3 nucleotides: TGCGCCAGCAGCTTGTCGGTCACTACCTACGAGCAGTACTTC.

J is TRBJ1-2 and V is TRBV2; D ambiguous. Germline V gene lookup returns CDR1 SNHLY and CDR2 FYNNEI. The CDR3 spans 10 residues. V was pared by 10 bases and J by 8 bases, with 11 bases between. The CDR3 region has the DNA TGTGCCACTTCCGGAGGGGGCTACACCTTC. As protein: CATSGGGYTF.

This clonotype was seen a single time. One junction end does not reproduce the germline sequence, and a read error may be involved. The rearrangement links TRBV3-1 to TRBJ1-3; possible D gene TRBD1, 5 bases. The CDR3 covers 19 residues. The germline gives CDR1 LGHDT, CDR2 YNNKEL (reference sequence). For the CDR3, the DNA is TGTGCCTGCAGCCAAGTTGGGGGGTACTCTTCCTTCTCTGGAAACACCATATATTTT. It codes for CACSQVGGYSSFSGNTIYF.

CDR3 DNA sequence: TGTGCCAGCAGCCTTGGATCCCGCCGCACAGATACGCAGTATTTT. Translation: CASSLGSRRTDTQYF. The rearrangement links TRBV14 to TRBJ2-3; D is uncertain. Germline assignment: CDR1 SGHDN and CDR2 FVKESK. The germline V and J ends were trimmed by 4 bases and 1 base, with 12 bases remaining between them. CDR3 length: 15 residues.

This clonotype was seen once. V is TRBV15 and J is TRBJ2-5; 8 bases line up with TRBD2. CDR1 and CDR2 (germline): LNHNV, YYDKDF (reference sequence). With V trimmed by 0 bases and J by 2 bases, 5 bases remained unmatched. This CDR3 is 16 amino acids long. Here the CDR3 DNA reads TGTGCCACCAGCAGAGATGGTCGGGGGGGGCAAGAGACCCAGTACTTC. It specifies CATSRDGRGGQETQYF.

Only a few counts were recorded for this clonotype. The chain employs TRBV29-1 and TRBJ1-2; D call uncertain. Germline V gene sequence: CDR1 SQVTM, CDR2 ANQGSEA. The CDR3 spans 12 residues. Trimming removed 4 bases from V and 5 bases from J, with 11 bases in between. The CDR3 bases are TGCAGCGTTGTTGAGGAGAGGTATGGCTACACCTTC. It yields the protein CSVVEERYGYTF.